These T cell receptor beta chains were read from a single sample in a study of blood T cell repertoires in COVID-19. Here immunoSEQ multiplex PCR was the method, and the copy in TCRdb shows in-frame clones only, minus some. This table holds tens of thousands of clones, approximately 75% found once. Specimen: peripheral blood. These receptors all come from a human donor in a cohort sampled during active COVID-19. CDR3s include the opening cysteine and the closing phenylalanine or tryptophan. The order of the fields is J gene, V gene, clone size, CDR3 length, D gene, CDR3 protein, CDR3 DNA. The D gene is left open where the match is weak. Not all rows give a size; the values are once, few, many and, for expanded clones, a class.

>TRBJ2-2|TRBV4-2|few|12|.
CASSHLPGELFF
TGTGCCAGCAGCCATCTACCCGGGGAGCTGTTTTTT
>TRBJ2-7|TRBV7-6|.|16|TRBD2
CASSLGLEGNSYEQYF
TGTGCCAGCAGCCTAGGACTAGAGGGCAACTCCTACGAGCAGTACTTC
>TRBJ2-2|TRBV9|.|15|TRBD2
CASSVASGGTGELFF
TGTGCCAGCAGCGTAGCTAGCGGGGGGACCGGGGAGCTGTTTTTT
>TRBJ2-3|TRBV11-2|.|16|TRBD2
CASSPQTSGGPRQKYF
TGTGCCAGCAGCCCGCAGACTAGCGGGGGCCCTCGTCAGAAGTATTTT
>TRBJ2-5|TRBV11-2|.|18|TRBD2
CASSLGGPGLAGRETQYF
TGTGCCAGCAGCTTAGGAGGTCCGGGACTAGCGGGGAGGGAGACCCAGTACTTC
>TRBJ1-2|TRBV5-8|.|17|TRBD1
CASSLETGNFVNYGYTF
TGTGCCAGCAGCTTGGAGACAGGGAATTTTGTTAACTATGGCTACACCTTC
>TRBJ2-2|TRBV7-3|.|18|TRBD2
CASSLGSGLAGATGELFF
TGTGCCAGCAGCCTCGGGTCGGGACTAGCGGGTGCCACCGGGGAGCTGTTTTTT
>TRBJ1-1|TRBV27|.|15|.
CASSQRGGWDTEAFF
TGTGCCAGCAGCCAAAGGGGGGGCTGGGACACTGAAGCTTTCTTT
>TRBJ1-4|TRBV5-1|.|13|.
CASKRDTPEKLFF
TGCGCCAGCAAGAGGGACACCCCCGAAAAACTGTTTTTT
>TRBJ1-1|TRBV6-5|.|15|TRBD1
CASSPSGTGTTEAFF
TGTGCCAGCAGCCCCTCAGGGACAGGGACCACTGAAGCTTTCTTT
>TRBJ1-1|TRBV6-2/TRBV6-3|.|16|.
CASSYRSGGLNTEAFF
TGTGCCAGCAGTTACCGGTCAGGAGGGCTGAACACTGAAGCTTTCTTT